Each of the 9 T cell receptor beta chains below was sequenced from the same sample in a study of identical twins. TCRdb re-called the 5' RACE reads with MiXCR, one entry per CDR3 protein. In the table there are roughly 1,500,000 distinct CDR3 sequences, less than 35% of which are singletons. Specimen: cord blood. The receptors derive from a newborn girl in good health.

This chain uses TRBV20-1 with TRBJ2-3; D is unclear. This CDR3 has 13 amino acids. CDR1 is DFQATT and CDR2 is SNEGSKA in the germline V gene (reference sequence). Trimming left V 2 bases short and J 6 bases short, with 12 bases between. As DNA, the CDR3 is TGCAGTGCTAGAAGGGAAGCCAAGGATACGCAGTATTTT. Translated, it gives CSARREAKDTQYF.

This clonotype was found once. The chain joins TRBV5-8 to TRBJ1-5; D uncertain. This CDR3 contains 14 residues. V was clipped by 2 bases and J by 7 bases, with 13 bases between them. CDR1 and CDR2 from the germline V gene are SGHTS and YDEGEE. Here the CDR3 reads CASSLRIRLQPQHF. DNA of the CDR3: TGTGCCAGCAGCTTACGAATCCGGTTGCAGCCCCAGCATTTT.

The chain employs TRBV9 and TRBJ2-7, with D possibly being TRBD1 or TRBD2 (5 bases each). CDR3 length: 14 residues. The V gene lost 2 bases and the J gene lost 2 bases, with 11 bases spanning the gap. Germline CDR1 reads SGDLS; CDR2 reads YYNGEE. CDR3 in amino acids: CASSVGTAAYEQYF. The CDR3 nucleotides read TGTGCCAGCAGCGTTGGGACGGCTGCCTACGAGCAGTACTTC.

This chain uses TRBV7-8 with TRBJ2-5, with D perhaps matching TRBD2 (6 bases). The J call is in doubt because the DNA end fits TRBJ2-7 better. This CDR3 has 14 amino acids. Per the germline V gene, CDR1 is SGHVS and CDR2 is FQNEAQ. The CDR3 nucleotides are TGTGCCAGCAGCTTAAGGAGGGATCCCTACGAGCAGTACTTC. Encoded protein: CASSLRRDPYEQYF.

The sample holds a few counts of this clonotype. V and J are TRBV11-1 and TRBJ2-7, with D perhaps matching TRBD1 (6 bases). V was trimmed by 2 bases and J by 0 bases, leaving 17 bases between them. The V gene's germline CDR1 is SGHAT and CDR2 FQDESV (reference sequence). The CDR3 extends over 17 amino acids. The DNA of the CDR3 is TGTGCCAGCAGCTTAACCCGGACAGCCTTTAGCTCCTACGAGCAGTACTTC. Its translation is CASSLTRTAFSSYEQYF.

This clonotype was counted a few times. A much larger clone differs from this one at a single base, so this may be a read error. The chain couples TRBV29-1 to TRBJ2-1, with 7 positions matching TRBD1. The J call may be in error: the DNA end matches TRBJ2-7 better. Germline V gives CDR1 SQVTM, CDR2 ANQGSEA. This CDR3 is 12 amino acids long. The CDR3 spells CSVDRGYNEQYF. In nucleotides, the CDR3 is TGCAGCGTTGACAGGGGGTACAATGAGCAGTACTTC.

The table lists this clonotype with many counts. The chain joins TRBV29-1 to TRBJ2-7; TRBD1 agrees at 7 bases. Trimming removed 6 bases from V and 3 bases from J; junction bases left unmatched: 5. CDR3 length: 12 amino acids. Germline CDR1 SQVTM, CDR2 ANQGSEA. CDR3 DNA: TGCAGCGTACGGACAGGATACTACGAGCAGTACTTC. Encoded protein: CSVRTGYYEQYF.

The chain is built from TRBV18 and TRBJ1-1, with a weak D call TRBD1 (5 bases). The V and J ends lost 3 bases and 3 bases respectively, with 17 bases between them. The CDR3 totals 16 residues. The germline V gene has CDR1 KGHSH and CDR2 LQKENI. CDR3 sequence (DNA): TGTGCCAGCTCACCCCTTGCAGGCAGGGCCCACACTGAAGCTTTCTTT. Residues: CASSPLAGRAHTEAFF.

This clonotype came up a few times. This chain connects TRBV11-2 to TRBJ2-1; 8 nucleotides agree with TRBD1. Per germline, CDR1 SGHAT and CDR2 FQNNGV. The CDR3 contains 15 residues. V dropped 4 bases and J dropped 6; count of bases not matched to a gene: 8. This chain's CDR3 is CASSSIRRGRNEQFF. The CDR3 DNA sequence: TGTGCCAGCAGCTCCATTCGCAGGGGGCGCAATGAGCAGTTCTTC.